These 30 T cell receptor beta chains originate from one sample sequenced in a study of T cell responses to AZD1222 COVID-19 vaccine. Sequenced by immunoSEQ multiplex PCR; TCRdb stores in-frame clones only, minus some. The table has approximately 170,000 clones, just over 90% seen once; the top ten hold around 0.99%. Material: peripheral blood, obtained 28 days after the second AZD1222 dose. All receptors derive from an adult who received the AZD1222 COVID-19 vaccine.

This chain joins TRBV5-1 and TRBJ1-2; 7 positions agree with TRBD1. CDR1 and CDR2 from the germline V gene are SGHRS and YFSETQ. The CDR3 extends over 15 amino acids. Trimming took 3 bases from V and 4 from J; bases not matched to a gene: 9. CDR3 nucleotide sequence: TGCGCCAGCAGCTGGGCGGGACAGAAAGGCTATGGCTACACCTTC. This gives the protein CASSWAGQKGYGYTF. Full variable domain (rest looked up from reference TRBV5-1 and TRBJ1-2): KAGVTQTPRYLIKTRGQQVTLSCSPISGHRSVSWYQQTPGQGLQFLFEYFSETQRNKGNFPGRFSGRQFSNSRSEMNVSTLELGDSALYLCASSWAGQKGYGYTFGSGTRLTVV.

V is TRBV4-1 and J is TRBJ1-2; 7 positions match TRBD1. Germline assignment: CDR1 MGHRA and CDR2 YSYEKL. This CDR3 is built from 15 residues. V trimming: 0 bases; J trimming: 4 bases; junction bases outside the gene matches: 5. CDR3 sequence: CASSQEGGSLYGYTF. The CDR3 DNA is TGCGCCAGCAGCCAAGAAGGGGGCAGCCTCTATGGCTACACCTTC.

The V and J genes are TRBV6-5 and TRBJ1-2, with a tentative D call TRBD1 (5 bases). The CDR3 has 14 amino acids. V was shortened by 0 bases and J by 4 bases, with 9 bases between the two germline ends. Germline V gene sequence: CDR1 MNHEY, CDR2 SVGAGI. The CDR3 DNA is TGTGCCAGCAGTTACTCGATCGGGGGCTATGGCTACACCTTC. This gives the protein CASSYSIGGYGYTF.

This clone was seen a handful of times. J is TRBJ1-6 and V is TRBV5-1; a possible D gene is TRBD1 (6 bases). CDR1 and CDR2 from the germline V gene are SGHRS and YFSETQ. V gave up 9 bases and J gave up 5 bases, with 18 bases separating them. CDR3 length: 15 residues. CDR3 loop: CATAAGDRNNSPLHF. CDR3 sequence (DNA): TGCGCCACCGCGGCAGGGGATAGAAATAATTCACCCCTCCACTTT.

The V call is TRBV12-3 or TRBV12-4, the J call TRBJ1-1; perhaps TRBD1 as D (5 bases). CDR3 length: 13 amino acids. V gave up 3 bases and J gave up 11 bases, with 16 bases separating them. CDR3 DNA: TGTGCCAGCAGTTTGGGGGAAATTGATGGGGCTTTCTTT. Translated, it gives CASSLGEIDGAFF.

The chain carries TRBV20-1 and TRBJ2-1, with 9 bases that match TRBD2. Germline CDR1 is DFQATT and CDR2 is SNEGSKA (reference sequence). V lost 3 bases and J lost 4; bases outside the gene matches: 4. CDR3 length: 14 residues. The CDR3 nucleotides are TGCAGTGCTAGTGTAGCGGGGGTATACAATGAGCAGTTCTTC. Translation gives CSASVAGVYNEQFF.

The CDR3 DNA reads TGTGCCAGCAGCTCCGACAGGGGGGCATCCTATAATTCACCCCTCCACTTT. Protein product: CASSSDRGASYNSPLHF. The gene calls are TRBV7-9 and TRBJ1-6, with 9 positions matching TRBD1. In germline, CDR1 is SEHNR, CDR2 FQNEAQ (reference sequence). J lost 1 base, V lost 4 bases, and 5 bases had no gene match. The length of the CDR3 is 17 residues. The full variable domain, its missing parts supplied by reference TRBV7-9 and TRBJ1-6, is DTGVSQNPRHKITKRGQNVTFRCDPISEHNRLYWYRQTLGQGPEFLTYFQNEAQLEKSRLLSDRFSAERPKGSFSTLEIQRTEQGDSAMYLCASSSDRGASYNSPLHFGNGTRLTVT.

The chain combines TRBV5-1 with TRBJ1-6; D perhaps matches TRBD1 (5 bases). The CDR3 covers 16 residues. Trimming took off 0 bases at V and 5 bases at J, with 12 bases between the two ends. Per germline, CDR1 SGHRS and CDR2 YFSETQ. The CDR3 sequence: CASSLAPGLDNSPLHF. The CDR3 region has the DNA TGCGCCAGCAGCTTGGCCCCGGGGCTGGATAATTCACCCCTCCACTTT.

This sequence joins TRBV10-3 and TRBJ1-2; D remains unclear. CDR1 is ENHRY, CDR2 SYGVKD, per germline. This CDR3 spans 17 amino acids. With 2 bases removed from V and 4 bases from J, the gap between germline ends came to 20 bases. The CDR3 spells CAISETDNPIITYGYTF. CDR3 coding DNA: TGTGCCATCAGTGAGACAGATAACCCTATTATAACCTATGGCTACACCTTC.

This clone was observed once. The rearrangement links TRBV7-2 to TRBJ1-2, with D perhaps TRBD1 (5 bases). This CDR3 spans 16 amino acids. Germline assignment: CDR1 SGHTA and CDR2 FQGNSA. Trimming cost V 6 bases and J 7 bases, with 24 bases left between them. The CDR3 region has the DNA TGTGCCAGCAGGGAAGGCCGGGACTCCCTTCTGGGTGGCTACACCTTC. Its protein product is CASREGRDSLLGGYTF.

The gene calls are TRBV19 and TRBJ2-1; tentatively, D is TRBD1 (5 bases). The germline gives CDR1 LNHDA, CDR2 SQIVND (reference sequence). The CDR3 extends over 13 amino acids. Trimming removed 6 bases at V and 2 bases at J, with 8 bases between. The CDR3 loop reads CASRQDPYNEQFF. The DNA of the CDR3 is TGTGCCAGTAGACAGGACCCCTACAATGAGCAGTTCTTC. Combining the CDR3 with reference TRBV19 and TRBJ2-1 gives the whole variable domain DGGITQSPKYLFRKEGQNVTLSCEQNLNHDAMYWYRQDPGQGLRLIYYSQIVNDFQKGDIAEGYSVSREKKESFPLTVTSAQKNPTAFYLCASRQDPYNEQFFGPGTRLTVL.

The chain is built from TRBV6-6 and TRBJ2-1, with D perhaps TRBD2 (7 bases). Germline V gene lookup returns CDR1 MNHNY and CDR2 SVGAGI (reference sequence). The CDR3 has 15 residues. Between the trimmed V and J ends, which lost 0 bases and 6 bases, there was a span of 12 bases. The CDR3 region has the DNA TGTGCCAGCAGTTACTCCGGGGGGCCCCTCAATGAGCAGTTCTTC. It yields the protein CASSYSGGPLNEQFF.

This chain uses TRBV7-2 with TRBJ1-1, with D perhaps matching TRBD1 (6 bases). V shed 6 bases and J shed 6 bases, with 29 bases lying between them. Germline-derived CDR1 and CDR2 are SGHTA and FQGNSA. The CDR3 has 18 amino acids. CDR3 in DNA: TGTGCCAGCAGTCTATACCGAGGGACACACCGGGCCACCTCTGAAGCTTTCTTT. Protein product: CASSLYRGTHRATSEAFF.

The V call is TRBV5-4, the J call TRBJ2-2; D gene uncertain. V lost 4 bases and J lost 2, with 3 bases in between. The CDR3 is 12 residues long. The germline gives CDR1 SGHNT, CDR2 YYREEE (reference sequence). The CDR3, as DNA: TGTGCCAGCAGCATTAACACCGGGGAGCTGTTTTTT. It encodes CASSINTGELFF.

The rearrangement joins TRBV4-2 to TRBJ2-3; tentative D call: TRBD2 (6 bases). V lost 1 base and J 4 bases, leaving 6 bases between the germline ends. Germline V gene sequence: CDR1 LGHNA, CDR2 YNFKEQ. The CDR3 consists of 13 residues. CDR3 sequence reads: CASSQAGADTQYF. DNA of the CDR3: TGTGCCAGCAGCCAAGCGGGGGCAGATACGCAGTATTTT.

The count of this clone is one. This rearrangement joins TRBV6-2 or TRBV6-3 to TRBJ2-3; 8 positions match TRBD2. The CDR3 consists of 17 residues. CDR1 is MNHEY, CDR2 SVGEGT, per germline. With 2 bases clipped from V and 2 bases from J, the junction kept 9 bases outside the gene matches. CDR3 in DNA: TGTGCCAGCAGTTACCCGTTGAGAGCGGGGGCCACAGATACGCAGTATTTT. Encoded protein: CASSYPLRAGATDTQYF.

This clone came up once. V and J are TRBV18 and TRBJ1-1; D possibly corresponds to TRBD1 (6 bases). The germline V gene encodes CDR1 KGHSH and CDR2 LQKENI. Trimming stripped 2 bases from V and 3 bases from J, with 13 bases between. The CDR3 runs 15 residues. The DNA of the CDR3 is TGTGCCAGCTCACCAATCGCAGGGGCAGACACTGAAGCTTTCTTT. Amino acids: CASSPIAGADTEAFF.

CDR3 sequence: CASSTPGPTQYSNQPQHF. As DNA, the CDR3 is TGTGCCAGCAGCACGCCGGGGCCTACACAATATAGCAATCAGCCCCAGCATTTT. V and J are TRBV12-1 and TRBJ1-5. TRBV12-1 is a known pseudogene. The CDR3 spans 18 residues.

The V gene is TRBV5-8, the J gene TRBJ1-2; TRBD1 aligns across 8 bases. This CDR3 has 14 amino acids. Germline V gene data show CDR1 as SGHTS and CDR2 as YDEGEE. The V segment lost 2 bases and the J segment 4 bases; nucleotides outside the gene matches: 4. For the CDR3, the DNA is TGTGCCAGCAGCTTCGGACAGGGCGCCTATGGCTACACCTTC. Residues: CASSFGQGAYGYTF.

The J gene is TRBJ1-4, the V gene TRBV5-8; D is ambiguous. Germline CDR1 SGHTS, CDR2 YDEGEE. The CDR3 has 16 residues. V gave up 0 bases and J gave up 5 bases, with 14 bases separating them. CDR3 residues: CASSLVFRAVNEKLFF. CDR3 DNA sequence: TGTGCCAGCAGCTTGGTTTTTCGGGCAGTGAATGAAAAACTGTTTTTT.

This chain uses TRBV3-1 (or the pseudogene TRBV3-2) with TRBJ2-1; TRBD2 agrees at 14 bases. CDR1 and CDR2 (germline): LGHDT, YNNKEL (reference sequence). The CDR3 is 15 amino acids. Trimming removed 4 bases from V and 8 bases from J; junction bases left unmatched: 4. The CDR3 region has the DNA TGTGCCAGCAGCCTGACTAGCGGGGGGGTTGATGAGCAGTTCTTC. This codes for CASSLTSGGVDEQFF.

V is TRBV5-1 and J is TRBJ2-7; D is undetermined. Germline-derived CDR1 and CDR2 are SGHRS and YFSETQ. This CDR3 is built from 13 residues. The V end lost 0 bases, the J end lost 2 bases, and 6 bases lay between the germline ends. The CDR3 DNA reads as TGCGCCAGCAGCTTGGTCGGTACCTACGAGCAGTACTTC. Its protein is CASSLVGTYEQYF.

The chain links TRBV10-2 to TRBJ1-5; TRBD1 matches 7 bases. The length of the CDR3 is 16 residues. In germline, CDR1 is WSHSY, CDR2 SAAADI. Trimming took 2 bases from V and 11 from J; bases not matched to a gene: 15. The CDR3 loop reads CASSEPTGVGVGSQHF. DNA for the CDR3: TGCGCCAGCAGTGAGCCTACAGGGGTTGGGGTCGGGTCCCAGCATTTT.

J is TRBJ2-2 and V is TRBV2; D ambiguous. This CDR3 has 14 residues. Germline CDR1 SNHLY, CDR2 FYNNEI. The V end was cut by 7 bases, the J end by 0 bases, with 9 bases between. The CDR3 bases are TGTGCCAGCACCCCCTTGTCGAACACCGGGGAGCTGTTTTTT. Translated: CASTPLSNTGELFF.

This clone was observed once. This chain uses TRBV9 with TRBJ2-5; TRBD2 aligns across 8 bases. The CDR3 loop spans 13 amino acids. After removal of 9 bases from V and 6 bases from J, the junction contained 10 bases not matched to a gene. Germline assignment: CDR1 SGDLS and CDR2 YYNGEE. The CDR3 protein is CANSGGLRKTQYF. The CDR3 region has the DNA TGTGCCAACTCGGGGGGGTTGCGGAAGACCCAGTACTTC.

The V call is TRBV7-9, the J call TRBJ1-2, with D hard to call. The germline CDR1 and CDR2 sequences are SEHNR and FQNEAQ (reference sequence). This CDR3 comprises 13 residues. The V and J ends lost 5 bases and 4 bases respectively, with 11 bases between them. The CDR3 is CASSHGRTYGYTF. CDR3 in DNA: TGTGCCAGCAGCCACGGACGGACCTATGGCTACACCTTC.

V and J are TRBV7-9 and TRBJ1-4, with 11 bases aligning to TRBD1. The CDR3 is 14 amino acids. In germline, CDR1 is SEHNR, CDR2 FQNEAQ (reference sequence). Trimming at V came to 6 bases and at J to 6 bases, leaving 3 bases not matched to a gene. For the CDR3, the DNA is TGTGCCAGCAGGCCGGGACAGGGGGATGAAAAACTGTTTTTT. Protein sequence: CASRPGQGDEKLFF.

This sequence joins TRBV19 and TRBJ1-2, with TRBD1 matching over 8 bases. The CDR3 loop spans 14 amino acids. V shed 5 bases and J 4 bases; nucleotides not matched to a gene: 6. CDR1 and CDR2 (germline): LNHDA, SQIVND (reference sequence). CDR3 sequence (DNA): TGTGCCAGTAGTGACAGGGGTTCCGCCTATGGCTACACCTTC. This encodes CASSDRGSAYGYTF. Full variable domain (rest looked up from reference TRBV19 and TRBJ1-2): DGGITQSPKYLFRKEGQNVTLSCEQNLNHDAMYWYRQDPGQGLRLIYYSQIVNDFQKGDIAEGYSVSREKKESFPLTVTSAQKNPTAFYLCASSDRGSAYGYTFGSGTRLTVV.

The gene calls are TRBV5-6 and TRBJ1-2; a possible D gene is TRBD1 (5 bases). Deletions cut 5 bases from V and 1 base from J, with 9 bases between. The CDR3 is made up of 13 amino acids. Looked up from germline, CDR1 is SGHDT and CDR2 is YYEEEE. For the CDR3, the DNA is TGTGCCAGCAGTACAGACAGTAACTATGGCTACACCTTC. This codes for CASSTDSNYGYTF.

The genes are TRBV5-1 and TRBJ1-3; no clear D. The CDR3 is made up of 12 amino acids. The V and J ends lost 0 bases and 8 bases respectively, with 6 bases between them. Germline V lookup: CDR1 SGHRS, CDR2 YFSETQ. CDR3 in DNA: TGCGCCAGCAGCTTGGCAGGAGACACCATATATTTT. Amino acid sequence: CASSLAGDTIYF.